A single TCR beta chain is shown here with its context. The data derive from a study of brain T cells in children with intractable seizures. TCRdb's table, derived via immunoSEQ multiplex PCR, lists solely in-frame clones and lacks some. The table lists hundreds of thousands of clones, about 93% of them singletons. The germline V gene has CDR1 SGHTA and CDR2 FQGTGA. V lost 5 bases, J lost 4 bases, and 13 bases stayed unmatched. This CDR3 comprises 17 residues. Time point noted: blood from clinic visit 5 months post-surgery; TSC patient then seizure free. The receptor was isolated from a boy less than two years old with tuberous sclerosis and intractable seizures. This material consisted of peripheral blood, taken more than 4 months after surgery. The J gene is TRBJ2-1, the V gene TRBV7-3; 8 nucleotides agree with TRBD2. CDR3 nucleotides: TGTGCCAGCAGCCCTCTCAGCGGGGGCGGCGGATACAATGAGCAGTTCTTC. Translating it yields CASSPLSGGGGYNEQFF.